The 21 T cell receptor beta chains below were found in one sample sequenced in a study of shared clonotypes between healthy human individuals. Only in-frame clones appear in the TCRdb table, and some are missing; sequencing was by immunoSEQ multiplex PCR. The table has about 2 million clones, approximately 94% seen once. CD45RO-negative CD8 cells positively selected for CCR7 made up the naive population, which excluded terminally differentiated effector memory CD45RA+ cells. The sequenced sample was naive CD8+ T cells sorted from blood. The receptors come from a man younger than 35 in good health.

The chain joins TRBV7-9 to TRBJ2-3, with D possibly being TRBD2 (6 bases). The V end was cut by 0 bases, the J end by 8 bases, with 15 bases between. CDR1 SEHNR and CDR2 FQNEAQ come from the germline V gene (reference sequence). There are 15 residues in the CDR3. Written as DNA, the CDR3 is TGTGCCAGCAGCTTAGCGGTAGCGGCTGAGGGTACGCAGTATTTT. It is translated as CASSLAVAAEGTQYF.

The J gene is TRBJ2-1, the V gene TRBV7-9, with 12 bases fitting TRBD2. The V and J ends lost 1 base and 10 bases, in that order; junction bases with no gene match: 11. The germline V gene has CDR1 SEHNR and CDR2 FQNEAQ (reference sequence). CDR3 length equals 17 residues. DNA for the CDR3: TGTGCCAGCAGCTTAGGATCCCGGGCTAGCGGGGGGGCAGAGCAGTTCTTC. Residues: CASSLGSRASGGAEQFF.

CDR3 residues: CASSLTDGTGLYEQYF. CDR3 nucleotide sequence: TGTGCCAGCAGCTTAACCGATGGGACAGGCCTCTACGAGCAGTACTTC. The chain has TRBV7-3 and TRBJ2-7; 8 bases are a match to TRBD1. This CDR3 contains 16 residues. The junction had 7 bases not matched to a gene; V was cut back by 0 bases and J by 3 bases. Germline V gene data show CDR1 as SGHTA and CDR2 as FQGTGA.

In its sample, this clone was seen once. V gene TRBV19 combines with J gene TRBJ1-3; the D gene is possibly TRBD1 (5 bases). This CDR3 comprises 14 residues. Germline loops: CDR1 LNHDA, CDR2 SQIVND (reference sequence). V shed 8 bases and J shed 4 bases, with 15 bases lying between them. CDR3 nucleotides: TGTGCCAGTGCTCCGACGGGGCTGGGAAACACCATATATTTT. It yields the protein CASAPTGLGNTIYF.

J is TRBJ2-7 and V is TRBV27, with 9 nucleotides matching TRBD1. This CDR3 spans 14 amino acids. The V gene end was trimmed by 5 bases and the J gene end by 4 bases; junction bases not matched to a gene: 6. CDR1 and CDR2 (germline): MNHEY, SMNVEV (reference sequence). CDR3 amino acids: CASSPGQGKYEQYF. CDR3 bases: TGTGCCAGCAGTCCCGGACAGGGGAAATACGAGCAGTACTTC.

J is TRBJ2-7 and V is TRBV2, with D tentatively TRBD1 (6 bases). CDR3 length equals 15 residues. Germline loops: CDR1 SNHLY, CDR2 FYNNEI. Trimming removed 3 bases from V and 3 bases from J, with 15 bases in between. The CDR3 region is CASSEGRGGLYEQYF. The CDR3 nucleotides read TGTGCCAGCAGTGAGGGCAGGGGCGGGCTCTACGAGCAGTACTTC.

This CDR3 reads CASSFSGTGNTEAFF. The CDR3 DNA sequence: TGTGCCAGCAGTTTTTCCGGGACGGGGAACACTGAAGCTTTCTTT. The chain is built from TRBV7-8 and TRBJ1-1, with D maybe TRBD1 (5 bases). The length of the CDR3 is 15 residues. From germline, CDR1 is SGHVS and CDR2 FQNEAQ. The V gene lost 6 bases and the J gene lost 1 base, with 15 bases spanning the gap.

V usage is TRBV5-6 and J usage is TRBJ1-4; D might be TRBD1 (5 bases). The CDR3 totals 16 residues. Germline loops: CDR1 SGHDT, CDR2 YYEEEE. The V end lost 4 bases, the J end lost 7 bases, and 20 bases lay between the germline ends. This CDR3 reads CASSLSWTEGSEKLFF. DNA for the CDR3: TGTGCCAGCAGCCTCTCATGGACGGAGGGGAGTGAAAAACTGTTTTTT.

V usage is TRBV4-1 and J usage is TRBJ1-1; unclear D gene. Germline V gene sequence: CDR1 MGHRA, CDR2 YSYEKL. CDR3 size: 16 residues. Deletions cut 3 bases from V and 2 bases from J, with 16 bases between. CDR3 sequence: CASSHSLRAGNTEAFF. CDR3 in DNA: TGCGCCAGCAGCCATTCCCTACGTGCGGGAAACACTGAAGCTTTCTTT.

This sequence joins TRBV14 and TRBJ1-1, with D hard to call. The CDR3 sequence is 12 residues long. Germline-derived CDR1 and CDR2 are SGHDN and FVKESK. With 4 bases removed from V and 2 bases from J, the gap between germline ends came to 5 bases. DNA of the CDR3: TGTGCCAGCAGCCCAGAAAACACTGAAGCTTTCTTT. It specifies CASSPENTEAFF.

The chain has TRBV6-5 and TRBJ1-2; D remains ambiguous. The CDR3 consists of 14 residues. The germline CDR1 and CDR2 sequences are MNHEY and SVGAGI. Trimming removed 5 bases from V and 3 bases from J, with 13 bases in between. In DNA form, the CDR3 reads TGTGCCAGCAGTACCTCCGGTGGAGACTATGGCTACACCTTC. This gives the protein CASSTSGGDYGYTF.

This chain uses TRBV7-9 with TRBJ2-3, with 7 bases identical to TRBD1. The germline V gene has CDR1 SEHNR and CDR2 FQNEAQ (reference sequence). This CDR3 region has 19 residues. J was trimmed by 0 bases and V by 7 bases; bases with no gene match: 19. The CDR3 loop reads CASIDRSGARDSSTDTQYF. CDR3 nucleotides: TGTGCCAGCATCGACCGAAGCGGCGCCAGGGACAGCAGCACAGATACGCAGTATTTT.

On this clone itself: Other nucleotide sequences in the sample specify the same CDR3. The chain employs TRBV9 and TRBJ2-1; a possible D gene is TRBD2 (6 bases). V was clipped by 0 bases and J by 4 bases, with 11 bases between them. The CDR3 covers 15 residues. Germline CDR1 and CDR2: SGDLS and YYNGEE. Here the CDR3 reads CASSVAGVSYNEQFF. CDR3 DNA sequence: TGTGCCAGCAGCGTAGCGGGGGTGTCATACAATGAGCAGTTCTTC.

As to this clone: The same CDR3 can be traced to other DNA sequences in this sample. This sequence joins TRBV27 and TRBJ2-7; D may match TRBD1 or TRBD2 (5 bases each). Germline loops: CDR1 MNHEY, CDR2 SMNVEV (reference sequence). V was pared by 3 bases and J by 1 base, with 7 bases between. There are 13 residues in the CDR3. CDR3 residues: CASSLGPSYEQYF. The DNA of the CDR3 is TGTGCCAGCAGTTTGGGACCTTCCTACGAGCAGTACTTC.

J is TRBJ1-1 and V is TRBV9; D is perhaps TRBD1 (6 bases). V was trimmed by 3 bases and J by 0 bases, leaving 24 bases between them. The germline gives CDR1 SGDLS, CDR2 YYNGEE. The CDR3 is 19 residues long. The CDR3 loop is CASSALNRVRRDMNTEAFF. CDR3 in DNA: TGTGCCAGCAGCGCATTAAACAGGGTGAGAAGGGACATGAACACTGAAGCTTTCTTT.

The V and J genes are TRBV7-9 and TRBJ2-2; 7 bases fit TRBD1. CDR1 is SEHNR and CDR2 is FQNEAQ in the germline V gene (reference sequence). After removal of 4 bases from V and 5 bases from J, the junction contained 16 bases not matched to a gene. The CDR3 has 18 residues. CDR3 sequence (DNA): TGTGCCAGCAGCTCCCCCAAACCGGGACAGTTTACTACCGGGGAGCTGTTTTTT. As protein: CASSSPKPGQFTTGELFF.

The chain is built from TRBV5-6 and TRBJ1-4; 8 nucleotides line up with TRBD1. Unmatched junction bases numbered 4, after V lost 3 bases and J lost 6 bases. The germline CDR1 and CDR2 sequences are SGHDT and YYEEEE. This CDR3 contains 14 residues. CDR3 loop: CASSYDRGDEKLFF. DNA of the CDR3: TGTGCCAGCAGCTACGACAGGGGTGATGAAAAACTGTTTTTT.

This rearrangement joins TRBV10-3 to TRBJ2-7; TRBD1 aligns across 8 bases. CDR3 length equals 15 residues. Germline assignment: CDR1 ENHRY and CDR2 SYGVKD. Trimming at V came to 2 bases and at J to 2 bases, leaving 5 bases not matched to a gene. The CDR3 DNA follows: TGTGCCATCAGTGAGCCTCAGACAGGGGCCTACGAGCAGTACTTC. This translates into CAISEPQTGAYEQYF.

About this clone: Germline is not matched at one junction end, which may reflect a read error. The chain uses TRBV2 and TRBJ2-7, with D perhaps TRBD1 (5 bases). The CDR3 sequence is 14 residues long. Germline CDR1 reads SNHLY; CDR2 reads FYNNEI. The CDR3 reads CASTEDSPSYEQYF. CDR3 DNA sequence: TGTGCCAGCACTGAAGACAGCCCTTCCTACGAGCAGTACTTC.

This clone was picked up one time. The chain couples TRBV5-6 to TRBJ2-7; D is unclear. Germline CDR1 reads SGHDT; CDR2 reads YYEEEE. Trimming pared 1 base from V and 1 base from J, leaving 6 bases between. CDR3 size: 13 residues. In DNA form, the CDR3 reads TGTGCCAGCAGCTTGCTACAGTCCTACGAGCAGTACTTC. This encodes CASSLLQSYEQYF.

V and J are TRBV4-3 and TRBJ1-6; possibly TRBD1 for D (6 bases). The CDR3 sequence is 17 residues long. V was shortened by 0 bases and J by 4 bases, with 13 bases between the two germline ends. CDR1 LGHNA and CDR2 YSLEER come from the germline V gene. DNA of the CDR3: TGCGCCAGCAGCCAAGAAGGCGGGGGCAGATATAATTCACCCCTCCACTTT. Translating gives CASSQEGGGRYNSPLHF.